The 9 T cell receptor beta chains listed next were all sequenced from one sample in a study of technical replicates of blood from several donors. Clones were read by immunoSEQ multiplex PCR, and TCRdb kept only the in-frame ones, dropping some. The table lists 79,000 or so clones, roughly 93% of them singletons. Input material: T cells isolated from PBMCs. The source of these receptors is a human donor in good health.

The J gene is TRBJ2-7, the V gene TRBV5-4; TRBD1 matches 8 bases. Trimming removed 3 bases from V and 4 bases from J; junction bases left unmatched: 9. Germline CDR1 is SGHNT and CDR2 is YYREEE (reference sequence). The CDR3 loop spans 15 amino acids. As DNA, the CDR3 is TGTGCCAGCAGCTCAGGTACGGACAGGGTTTACGAGCAGTACTTC. It yields the protein CASSSGTDRVYEQYF.

The chain couples TRBV6-5 to TRBJ2-7; a possible D gene is TRBD2 (5 bases). V lost 10 bases and J 0 bases, leaving 13 bases between the germline ends. Per germline, CDR1 MNHEY and CDR2 SVGAGI. The CDR3 is made up of 13 amino acids. CDR3 loop: CATTPGSSYEQYF. CDR3 nucleotide sequence: TGTGCCACCACCCCGGGGAGCTCCTACGAGCAGTACTTC.

The rearrangement joins TRBV9 to TRBJ2-7, with D possibly being TRBD2 (5 bases). The ends were cut back, 3 bases at V and 7 bases at J, with 14 bases in the middle. CDR1 is SGDLS and CDR2 is YYNGEE in the germline V gene. The CDR3 has 13 amino acids. The CDR3 protein is CASSGTGLREQYF. CDR3 nucleotide sequence: TGTGCCAGCAGCGGGACGGGGTTACGGGAGCAGTACTTC.

This chain uses TRBV7-2 with TRBJ2-3; D is undetermined. The CDR3 is 12 amino acids. Germline lookup yields CDR1 SGHTA and CDR2 FQGNSA. V was clipped by 3 bases and J by 5 bases, with 6 bases between them. CDR3 nucleotides: TGTGCCAGCAGCTTTAGTTTAGATACGCAGTATTTT. Protein product: CASSFSLDTQYF.

V is TRBV5-6 and J is TRBJ1-1, with a possible D match to TRBD1 (6 bases). The length of the CDR3 is 17 residues. Germline V gives CDR1 SGHDT, CDR2 YYEEEE. The germline V and J ends were trimmed by 4 bases and 1 base, with 20 bases remaining between them. The CDR3 nucleotides are TGTGCCAGCAGCCCCTTCCGACAGGTGGCGGCGAACACTGAAGCTTTCTTT. Translating it yields CASSPFRQVAANTEAFF.

This chain uses TRBV7-9 with TRBJ1-1; D gene uncertain. CDR3 length: 13 residues. The V end was cut by 2 bases, the J end by 1 base, with 5 bases between. Looked up from germline, CDR1 is SEHNR and CDR2 is FQNEAQ (reference sequence). The CDR3 bases are TGTGCCAGCAGCTTAAGACAGAACACTGAAGCTTTCTTT. It encodes CASSLRQNTEAFF. The full variable domain, completed using reference TRBV7-9 and TRBJ1-1, is DTGVSQNPRHKITKRGQNVTFRCDPISEHNRLYWYRQTLGQGPEFLTYFQNEAQLEKSRLLSDRFSAERPKGSFSTLEIQRTEQGDSAMYLCASSLRQNTEAFFGQGTRLTVV.

This rearrangement joins TRBV11-2 to TRBJ2-5; D not resolved. Per germline, CDR1 SGHAT and CDR2 FQNNGV. The CDR3 contains 15 residues. V was pared by 2 bases and J by 2 bases, with 12 bases between. CDR3 sequence reads: CASSLSGVFQETQYF. The CDR3 DNA reads TGTGCCAGCAGCTTATCCGGAGTCTTTCAAGAGACCCAGTACTTC.

The chain has TRBV2 and TRBJ1-2, with D possibly TRBD1 on 5 matching bases. V was cut by 3 bases and J by 8 bases, with 13 bases left in between. The CDR3 is made up of 13 amino acids. Germline V gene lookup returns CDR1 SNHLY and CDR2 FYNNEI. The CDR3 nucleotides read TGTGCCAGCAGTGATCTGGGGCTAGGAGGCTACACCTTC. This encodes CASSDLGLGGYTF.

This chain connects TRBV11-2 to TRBJ1-2; D not resolved. Germline-derived CDR1 and CDR2 are SGHAT and FQNNGV. The CDR3 is made up of 12 amino acids. V was shortened by 1 base and J by 8 bases, with 8 bases between the two germline ends. Here the CDR3 reads CASSLAMGGYTF. The CDR3 bases are TGTGCCAGCAGCTTAGCTATGGGCGGCTACACCTTC.